The clone carrying this TCR beta chain appeared many times. The target antigen is unknown. This specimen belongs to a study of metastatic and nonmetastatic thyroid tumors. Study findings and constraints: The study reportedly found significantly higher TCR beta diversity in malignant thyroid tumors than benign nodules, in blood and tumor.

CDR1 is LNHNV, CDR2 YYDKDF, per germline (reference sequence). This CDR3 comprises 13 residues. V dropped 0 bases and J dropped 7; count of bases not matched to a gene: 2. No patient had received any treatment before thyroid surgery. MiXCR re-clonotyped the PCR reads for TCRdb. The repertoire holds 75,000 to 100,000 clones, with approximately 12% as singletons. The clonotype comes from a female donor with papillary thyroid cancer or a benign thyroid nodule (not recorded which). Some clones in this sample may be carry-over from other donors' samples. The specimen was blood. V and J are TRBV15 and TRBJ1-1; 7 bases fit TRBD1. CDR3 sequence: CATSRDHRGEAFF. In DNA, the CDR3 is TGTGCCACCAGCAGAGACCACAGGGGTGAAGCTTTCTTT.